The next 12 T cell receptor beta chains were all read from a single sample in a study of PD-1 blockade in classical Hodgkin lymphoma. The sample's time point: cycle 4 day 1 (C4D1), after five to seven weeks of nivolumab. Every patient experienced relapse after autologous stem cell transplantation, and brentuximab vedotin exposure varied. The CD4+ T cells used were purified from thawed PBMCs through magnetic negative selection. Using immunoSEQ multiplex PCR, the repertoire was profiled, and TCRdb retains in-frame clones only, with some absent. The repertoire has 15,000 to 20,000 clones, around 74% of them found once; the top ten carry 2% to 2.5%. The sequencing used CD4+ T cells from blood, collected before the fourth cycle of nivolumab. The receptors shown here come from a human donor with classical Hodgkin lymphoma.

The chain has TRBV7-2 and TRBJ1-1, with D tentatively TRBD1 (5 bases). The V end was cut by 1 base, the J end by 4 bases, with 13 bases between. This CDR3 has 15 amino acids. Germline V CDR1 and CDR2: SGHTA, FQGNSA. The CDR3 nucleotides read TGTGCCAGCAGCTTAGTTGGAGGGGCGGGCACTGAAGCTTTCTTT. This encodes CASSLVGGAGTEAFF.

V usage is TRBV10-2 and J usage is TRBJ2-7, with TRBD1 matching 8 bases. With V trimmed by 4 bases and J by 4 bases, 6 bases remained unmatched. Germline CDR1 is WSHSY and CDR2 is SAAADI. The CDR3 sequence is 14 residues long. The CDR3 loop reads CASSVTGASYEQYV. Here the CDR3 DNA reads TGCGCCAGCAGTGTGACAGGGGCTTCTTACGAGCAGTACGTC.

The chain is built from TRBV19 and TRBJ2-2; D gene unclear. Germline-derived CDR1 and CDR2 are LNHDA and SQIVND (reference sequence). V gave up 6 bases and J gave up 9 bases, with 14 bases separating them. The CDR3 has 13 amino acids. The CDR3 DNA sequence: TGTGCCAGTAGGACCCCCCTTTTGAGGGAGCTGTTTTTT. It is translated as CASRTPLLRELFF. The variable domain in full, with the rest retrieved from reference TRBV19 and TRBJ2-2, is DGGITQSPKYLFRKEGQNVTLSCEQNLNHDAMYWYRQDPGQGLRLIYYSQIVNDFQKGDIAEGYSVSREKKESFPLTVTSAQKNPTAFYLCASRTPLLRELFFGEGSRLTVL.

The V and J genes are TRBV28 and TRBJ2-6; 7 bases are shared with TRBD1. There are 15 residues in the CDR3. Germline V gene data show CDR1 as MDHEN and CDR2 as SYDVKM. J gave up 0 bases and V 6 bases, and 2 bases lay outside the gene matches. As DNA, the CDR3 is TGTGCCAGCAGGACAGGGCCCTCTGGGGCCAACGTCCTGACTTTC. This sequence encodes CASRTGPSGANVLTF.

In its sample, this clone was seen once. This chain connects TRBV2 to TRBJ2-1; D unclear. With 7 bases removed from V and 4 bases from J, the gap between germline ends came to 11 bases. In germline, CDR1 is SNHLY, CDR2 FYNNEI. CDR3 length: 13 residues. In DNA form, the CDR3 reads TGTGCCAGCATCGAGTTGCGGTACAATGAGCAGTTCTTC. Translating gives CASIELRYNEQFF.

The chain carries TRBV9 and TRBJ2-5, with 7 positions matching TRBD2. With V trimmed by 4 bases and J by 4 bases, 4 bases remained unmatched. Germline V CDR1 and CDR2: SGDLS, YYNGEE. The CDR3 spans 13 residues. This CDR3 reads CASSRTGGETQYF. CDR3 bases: TGTGCCAGCAGCCGAACGGGGGGAGAGACCCAGTACTTC.

The DNA for the CDR3 is TGTGCCAGCAGTCCCTCGAGGAGGACGAACACCGGGGAGCTGTTTTTT. Translation gives CASSPSRRTNTGELFF. This chain uses TRBV6-6 with TRBJ2-2, with a possible D match to TRBD2 (5 bases). The germline CDR1 and CDR2 sequences are MNHNY and SVGAGI (reference sequence). This CDR3 comprises 16 residues. V gave up 5 bases and J gave up 0 bases, with 13 bases separating them.

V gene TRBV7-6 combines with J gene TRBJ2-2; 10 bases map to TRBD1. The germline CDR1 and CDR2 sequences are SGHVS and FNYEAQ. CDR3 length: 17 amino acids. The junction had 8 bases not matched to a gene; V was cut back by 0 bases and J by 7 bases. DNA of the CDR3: TGTGCCAGCAGCTTAGCGGCAGGGACAGGGGTTATCGGGGAGCTGTTTTTT. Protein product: CASSLAAGTGVIGELFF.

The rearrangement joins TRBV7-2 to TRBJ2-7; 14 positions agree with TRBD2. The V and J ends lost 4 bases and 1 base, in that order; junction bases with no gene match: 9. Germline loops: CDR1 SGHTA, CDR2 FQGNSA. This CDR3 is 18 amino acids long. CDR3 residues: CASSWAGTSGSGSYEQYF. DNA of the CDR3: TGTGCCAGCAGCTGGGCCGGGACTAGCGGGAGTGGTTCCTACGAGCAGTACTTC.

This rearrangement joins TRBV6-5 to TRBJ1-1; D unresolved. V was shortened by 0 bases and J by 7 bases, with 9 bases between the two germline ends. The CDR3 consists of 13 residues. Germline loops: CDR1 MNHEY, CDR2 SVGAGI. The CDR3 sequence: CASSYSRRDEAFF. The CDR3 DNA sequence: TGTGCCAGCAGTTACTCGAGAAGGGATGAAGCTTTCTTT.

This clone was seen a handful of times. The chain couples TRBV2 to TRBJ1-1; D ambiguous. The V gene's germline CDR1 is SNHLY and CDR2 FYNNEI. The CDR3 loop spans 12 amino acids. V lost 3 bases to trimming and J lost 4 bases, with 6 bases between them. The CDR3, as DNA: TGTGCCAGCAGTGATCTGGGCACTGAAGCTTTCTTT. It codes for CASSDLGTEAFF.

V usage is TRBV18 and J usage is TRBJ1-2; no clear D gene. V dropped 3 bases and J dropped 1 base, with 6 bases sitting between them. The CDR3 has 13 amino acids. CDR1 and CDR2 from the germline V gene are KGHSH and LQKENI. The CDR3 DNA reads TGTGCCAGCTCACCTGTTGATAACTATGGCTACACCTTC. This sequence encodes CASSPVDNYGYTF.